This record concerns one T cell receptor (beta chain) sequence. This clonotype has at least ten counts. Its antigen has not been determined. No much larger clone exists at a distance of one base, and base qualities are not known. The data were obtained in a study of response to subunit inactivated influenza vaccine (dated by TCRdb to 2016 to 2019). In the study overall: To follow how T cells responded to a trivalent subunit inactivated influenza vaccine, the researchers relied on deep quantitative profiling of the T cell receptor repertoire. The paper's findings and limits, for the study overall: It was suggested by the authors that each seasonal influenza vaccination may recruit only a limited number of new T cells.

V is shortened by 3 bases, J by 9 bases, and the region joining them spans 12 bases. From its cysteine to its phenylalanine, the CDR3 spans 13 amino acids. Left in the record is the CDR3 DNA by itself, 39 bases read in frame from the first base. Libraries were built with RT-PCR. Instrument on record: Illumina HiSeq 2500. The raw public data were reprocessed by TCRdb itself: fastp quality trimming at Q25, MiXCR clonotype calling, in-frame beta chains only. All rows with the same CDR3 protein become a single entry with the most common DNA and genes. A total of 500,000 or so distinct CDR3 sequences appear in this sample, more than 15% of them only once. Jointly, the top ten make up over 2.5% of the sample.

Sample: CD4+ T cells sorted from PBMCs, taken around 25 months after vaccination. The chain is encoded by TRBV12-3 or TRBV12-4 joined to TRBJ2-1; TRBD1 is perhaps the D gene, given 6 matching bases. This receptor was taken from a man between 50 and 69 years old who received an inactivated influenza vaccine. Donor details come from another sample of the same person, matched by shared clones. The sequenced DNA: TGTGCCAGCAGTTTTCCTACAGGGATTGAGCAGTTCTTC. This gives the protein CASSFPTGIEQFF.